These T cell receptor beta chains were read from a single sample in a study of identifying expanded T cells in peripheral blood. The method was immunoSEQ multiplex PCR; TCRdb's version includes in-frame clones alone and lacks a portion of them. The sample contains 95,000 to 100,000 clones, roughly 85% of which appear only once. The sample taken for sequencing was blood. Receptors were obtained from a person aged 18 to 69 in good health. CDR3s include the opening cysteine and the closing phenylalanine or tryptophan. The order of the fields is D gene, J gene, V gene, clone size, CDR3 DNA, CDR3 protein. The D gene is left open where the match is weak. Rows give clone size only sometimes, using once, few, many, or a class for an expanded clone.

NA TRBJ1-1 TRBV10-1 NA TGCGCCAGCATGGAGAGTTTGAACACTGAAGCTTTCTTT CASMESLNTEAFF
NA TRBJ2-3 TRBV4-3 NA TGCGCCAGCAGCCAAGTGGCGTGGGGTGGGATGGATACGCAGTATTTT CASSQVAWGGMDTQYF
NA TRBJ1-6 TRBV6-5 once TGTGCCAGCAGTAGGACGGAAGCTAATTCACCCCTCCACTTT CASSRTEANSPLHF
NA TRBJ2-4 TRBV4-3 once TGCGCCAGCAGCCAAGGTCTTTCTCCAGGGAGCCTCCTAAACATTCAGTACTTC CASSQGLSPGSLLNIQYF
NA TRBJ2-5 TRBV4-1 NA TGCGCCAGCAGCCAGCGTAGAGGAGCGGTGAACCAAGAGACCCAGTACTTC CASSQRRGAVNQETQYF
NA TRBJ1-2 TRBV6-5 NA TGTGCCAGCAGTCGTCCGGGGGGGACCTATGGCTACACCTTC CASSRPGGTYGYTF
NA TRBJ2-2 TRBV5-6 NA TGTGCCAGCAGCCGAGCGGGGACACGCGGCACCGGGGAGCTGTTTTTT CASSRAGTRGTGELFF
NA TRBJ2-7 TRBV5-1 once TGCGCCAGCAGCTTGGCCCCCGGGGGCGCGGACGAGCAGTACTTC CASSLAPGGADEQYF
TRBD1 TRBJ1-4 TRBV5-1 NA TGCGCCAGCAGGCCGACAACAGGGGGCGCCGGTACTAATGAAAAACTGTTTTTT CASRPTTGGAGTNEKLFF
TRBD1 TRBJ2-1 TRBV27 once TGTGCCAGCAGCGATTCAGGGGGCGATGAGCAGTTCTTC CASSDSGGDEQFF
TRBD2 TRBJ2-5 TRBV7-2 NA TGTGCCAGCAGCTTAGAGCCAGCGGGGGGGATAAGGGAGACCCAGTACTTC CASSLEPAGGIRETQYF
NA TRBJ2-2 TRBV5-4 NA TGTGCCAGCAGCAAAAACACCGGGGAGCTGTTTTTT CASSKNTGELFF
TRBD1 TRBJ1-6 TRBV4-2 few TGTGCCAGCAGCCAACCACAGACAGGGGGCGGGGGTTCACCCCTCCACTTT CASSQPQTGGGGSPLHF
TRBD1 TRBJ1-1 TRBV30 few TGTGCCTGGAAAGAGGCAGGGGGTCGGAACACTGAAGCTTTCTTT CAWKEAGGRNTEAFF
NA TRBJ2-7 TRBV7-7 NA TGTGCCAGCAGCTTAGTCCACGAGCAGTACTTC CASSLVHEQYF
NA TRBJ1-2 TRBV7-8 NA TGTGCCAGCAGCCGGATGAGGGGGGCCTCGTTAGGCTACACCTTC CASSRMRGASLGYTF
TRBD1 TRBJ1-2 TRBV4-2 NA TGTGCCAGCAGCCCGTCGACAGGGGTAGCTAACTATGGCTACACCTTC CASSPSTGVANYGYTF
NA TRBJ2-3 TRBV5-1 NA TGCGCCAGCAGCTTTACCATTACAGGAGAAAGCACAGATACGCAGTATTTT CASSFTITGESTDTQYF
NA TRBJ1-1 TRBV5-1 NA TGCGCCAGCAGTAACCCCGGGTCTAACACTGAAGCTTTCTTT CASSNPGSNTEAFF
NA TRBJ2-7 TRBV7-9 NA TGTGCCAGCAGCCTCGTTGCCTACGAGCAGTACTTC CASSLVAYEQYF
NA TRBJ1-1 TRBV2 NA TGTGCCAGCAGTGAATACGGAATGAACACTGAAGCTTTCTTT CASSEYGMNTEAFF
NA TRBJ1-4 TRBV18 NA TGTGCCAGCTCACCATGGCAGTCCAAACCAACTAATGAAAAACTGTTTTTT CASSPWQSKPTNEKLFF
TRBD1 TRBJ1-6 TRBV5-1 NA TGCGCCAGCAGCGTATCGACAGGGGGAACCTCCTATAATTCACCCCTCCACTTT CASSVSTGGTSYNSPLHF
NA TRBJ1-3 TRBV7-9 NA TGTGCCAGCAGCTTAGATTCCTCCTGGGGAAACACCATATATTTT CASSLDSSWGNTIYF
NA TRBJ2-1 TRBV27 NA TGTGCCAGCGTTCGGGGGTATGAGCAGTTCTTC CASVRGYEQFF
NA TRBJ2-1 TRBV21-1 NA TGTGCCAGCAGCCACTATGGGAGGGGACGGCTAGAGGAGCAGTTCTTC CASSHYGRGRLEEQFF
NA TRBJ1-1 TRBV6-5 NA TGTGCCAGCAGTTACCGCGGGGGGACTGAAGCTTTCTTT CASSYRGGTEAFF
NA TRBJ1-1 TRBV12-5 NA TGTGCTAGTGGTTTGGTAGAGTATGGTGCTGAAGCTTTCTTT CASGLVEYGAEAFF
NA TRBJ2-7 TRBV19 NA TGTGCCAGTGGAACAGGTGCGCCCCCCTACGAGCAGTACTTC CASGTGAPPYEQYF
TRBD2 TRBJ2-3 TRBV11-2 few TGTGCCAGCAGCCAATCGGGACTAGCGGGGGGGCTGGGCACAGATACGCAGTATTTT CASSQSGLAGGLGTDTQYF
TRBD1 TRBJ2-6 TRBV11-2 NA TGTGCCAGCAGCTCTATTTCGACAGGGTCCTCTGGGGCCAACGTCCTGACTTTC CASSSISTGSSGANVLTF
NA TRBJ1-4 TRBV7-9 NA TGTGCCAGCAGCTTGGGTCTGCGGACTAATGAAAAACTGTTTTTT CASSLGLRTNEKLFF
NA TRBJ2-7 TRBV6-5 NA TGTGCCAGCAGTTACTCGTCTAGTGAGCAGTACTTC CASSYSSSEQYF
NA TRBJ2-7 TRBV15 NA TGTGCCACCAGCAGACCCGGGGTCGAGACAGATACCTACGAGCAGTACTTC CATSRPGVETDTYEQYF
TRBD1 TRBJ1-2 TRBV2 NA TGTGCCAGCAGTGGACAGGGACGGGGTGGCTACACCTTC CASSGQGRGGYTF
TRBD1 TRBJ1-4 TRBV9 few TGTGCCAGCAGCGTAGGAGGTCTGGGAGGGGGCGGTGAAAAACTGTTTTTT CASSVGGLGGGGEKLFF
NA TRBJ2-5 TRBV19 NA TGTGGGGGGCAAGAGACCCAGTACTTC CGGQETQYF
TRBD2 TRBJ2-3 TRBV11-2 NA TGTGCCAGCAGCTTGTTACCGGGGGGTGGAGATACGCAGTATTTT CASSLLPGGGDTQYF
NA TRBJ1-1 TRBV10-3 NA TGTGCCATCAGTACCGCAACAGGAGACCCTGAAGCTTTCTTT CAISTATGDPEAFF
NA TRBJ2-2 TRBV7-7 NA TGTGCCAGCAGCTTAGAGCCTCGGCCAAACACCGGGGAGCTGTTTTTT CASSLEPRPNTGELFF
NA TRBJ2-5 TRBV7-9 NA TGTGCCAGCAGCTTAGGCGTCGGACAAGAGACCCAGTACTTC CASSLGVGQETQYF
NA TRBJ2-3 TRBV6-5 once TGTGCCAGCAGTTACCAGCTGGCTTATGACACAGATACGCAGTATTTT CASSYQLAYDTDTQYF
TRBD2 TRBJ2-3 TRBV10-3 NA TGTGCCATCAGCCGCCCCCCGGGAGCGGGGGGTGCGGATACGCAGTATTTT CAISRPPGAGGADTQYF
NA TRBJ2-7 TRBV7-2 NA TGTGCCAGCAGTCCGTCATGGAGTCACTACGAGCAGTACTTC CASSPSWSHYEQYF
NA TRBJ1-1 TRBV7-2 NA TGTGCCAGCAGCGCCGACAGACAACTGAACACTGAAGCTTTCTTT CASSADRQLNTEAFF
NA TRBJ2-7 TRBV4-3 NA TGCGCCAGCAGCCAACAGGGAGGCAGGGAGCAGTACTTC CASSQQGGREQYF
NA TRBJ2-3 TRBV29-1 few TGCAGCGCCCCCCACGGTAGCACAGATACGCAGTATTTT CSAPHGSTDTQYF
NA TRBJ2-2 TRBV27 NA TGTGCCAGCAGTTCTGGGCAGGGCACCGGGGAGCTGTTTTTT CASSSGQGTGELFF
NA TRBJ1-4 TRBV4-3 NA TGCGCCAGCAGCCCCCGAGCCGCTTCGGAGGAAAAACTGTTTTTT CASSPRAASEEKLFF
NA TRBJ2-1 TRBV29-1 NA TGCAGCGTTTGGACAGTCTACAATGAGCAGTTCTTC CSVWTVYNEQFF
NA TRBJ1-1 TRBV10-3 NA TGTGCCATCAGGACAGGTAACACTGAAGCTTTCTTT CAIRTGNTEAFF
NA TRBJ1-2 TRBV27 NA TGTGCCAGCAGTTTATTTGCAAGGGAACGGTCCGGCTACACCTTC CASSLFARERSGYTF
NA TRBJ1-1 TRBV19 few TGTGCCAGTAGTATATTCGGGGGGGAGCACACTGAAGCTTTCTTT CASSIFGGEHTEAFF
NA TRBJ1-2 TRBV1 NA TGCACCAGCAGCCGGACAGGGCAAGCGAAGTCGAGTGGCTACACCTTC CTSSRTGQAKSSGYTF
TRBD2 TRBJ2-7 TRBV10-3 NA TGTGCCATCAGTGGCGGGGGGGCTGCCTACGAGCAGTACTTC CAISGGGAAYEQYF